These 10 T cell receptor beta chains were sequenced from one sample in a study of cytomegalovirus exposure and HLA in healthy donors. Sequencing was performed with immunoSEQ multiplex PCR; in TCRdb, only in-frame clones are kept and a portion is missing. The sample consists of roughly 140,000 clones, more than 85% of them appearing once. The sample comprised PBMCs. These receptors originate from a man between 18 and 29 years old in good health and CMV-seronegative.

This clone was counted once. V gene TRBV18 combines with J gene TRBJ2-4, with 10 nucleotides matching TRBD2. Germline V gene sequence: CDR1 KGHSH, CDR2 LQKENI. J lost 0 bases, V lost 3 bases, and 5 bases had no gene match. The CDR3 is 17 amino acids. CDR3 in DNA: TGTGCCAGCTCACCGCTAGCGGGAGTCCCAGCCAAAAACATTCAGTACTTC. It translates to CASSPLAGVPAKNIQYF.

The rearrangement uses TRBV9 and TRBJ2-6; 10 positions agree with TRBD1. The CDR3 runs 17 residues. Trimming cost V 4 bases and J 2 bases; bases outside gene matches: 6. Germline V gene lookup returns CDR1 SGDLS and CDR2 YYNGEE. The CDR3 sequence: CASSLRTGGTGANVLTF. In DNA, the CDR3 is TGTGCCAGCAGCCTTCGGACAGGGGGGACTGGGGCCAACGTCCTGACTTTC.

This CDR3 reads CASSYFLGQDTEAFF. As DNA, the CDR3 is TGTGCCAGCAGTTACTTTCTCGGCCAGGACACTGAAGCTTTCTTT. The chain joins TRBV6-5 to TRBJ1-1; unclear D gene. The CDR3 length is 15 residues. In germline, CDR1 is MNHEY, CDR2 SVGAGI. The V gene lost 1 base and the J gene lost 3 bases, with 12 bases spanning the gap.

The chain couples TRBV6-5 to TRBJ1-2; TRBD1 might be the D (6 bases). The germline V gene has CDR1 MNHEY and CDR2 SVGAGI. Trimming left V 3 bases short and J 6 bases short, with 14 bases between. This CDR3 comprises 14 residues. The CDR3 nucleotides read TGTGCCAGCAGTTATCGATGGGGGCGCGATGGCTACACCTTC. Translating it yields CASSYRWGRDGYTF.

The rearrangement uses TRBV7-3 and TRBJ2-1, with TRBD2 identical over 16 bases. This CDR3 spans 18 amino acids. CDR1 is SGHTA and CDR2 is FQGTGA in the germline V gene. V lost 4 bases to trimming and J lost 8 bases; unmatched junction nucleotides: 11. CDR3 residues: CASSSHPGLAGGHDEQFF. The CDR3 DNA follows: TGTGCCAGCAGCTCCCACCCGGGACTAGCGGGGGGGCACGATGAGCAGTTCTTC.

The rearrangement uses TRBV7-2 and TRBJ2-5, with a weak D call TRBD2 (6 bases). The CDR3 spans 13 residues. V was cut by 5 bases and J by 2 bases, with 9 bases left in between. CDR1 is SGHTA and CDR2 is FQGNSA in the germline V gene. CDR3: CASSVGRQETQYF. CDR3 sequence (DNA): TGTGCCAGCAGCGTCGGGAGACAAGAGACCCAGTACTTC.

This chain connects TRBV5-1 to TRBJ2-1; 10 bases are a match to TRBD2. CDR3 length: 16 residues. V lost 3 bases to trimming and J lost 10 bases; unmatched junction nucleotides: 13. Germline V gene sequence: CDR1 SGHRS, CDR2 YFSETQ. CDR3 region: CASSSGLATLQGEQFF. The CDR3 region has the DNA TGCGCCAGCAGCTCGGGACTAGCGACCCTACAAGGGGAGCAGTTCTTC.

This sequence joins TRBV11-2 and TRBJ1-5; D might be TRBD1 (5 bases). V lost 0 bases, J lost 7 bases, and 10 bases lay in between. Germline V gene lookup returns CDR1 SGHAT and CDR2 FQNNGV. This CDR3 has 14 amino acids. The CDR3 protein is CASSLEVGAQPQHF. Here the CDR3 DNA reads TGTGCCAGCAGCTTAGAGGTAGGGGCGCAGCCCCAGCATTTT.

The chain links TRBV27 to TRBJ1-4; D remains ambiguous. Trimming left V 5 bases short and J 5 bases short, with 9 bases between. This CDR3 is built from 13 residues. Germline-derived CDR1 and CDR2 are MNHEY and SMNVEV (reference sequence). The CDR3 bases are TGTGCCAGCAGTACGGGGTCCAATGAAAAACTGTTTTTT. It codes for CASSTGSNEKLFF.

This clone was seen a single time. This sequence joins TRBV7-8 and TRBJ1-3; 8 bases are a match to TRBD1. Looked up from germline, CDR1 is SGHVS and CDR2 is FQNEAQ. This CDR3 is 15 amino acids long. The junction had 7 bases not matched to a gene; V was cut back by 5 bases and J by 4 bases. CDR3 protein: CASSGPTGEGNTIYF. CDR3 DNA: TGTGCCAGCAGCGGGCCGACAGGGGAAGGAAACACCATATATTTT.